This entry lists 8 T cell receptor beta chains sequenced from one sample in a study of blood T cell repertoires in COVID-19. Profiling relied on immunoSEQ multiplex PCR, and the TCRdb table lists in-frame clones only, not all of them. This sample yields a few hundred thousand clones, of which around nine tenths are seen a single time; approximately 5.1% belongs to the top ten. The sequencing input was peripheral blood. The receptors originated from a woman aged 60-75 years with COVID-19, enrolled during active disease.

This clone was recorded only once. The CDR3 bases are TGTGCCAGCAGCTTAAAGGGGACTAGAAATGAGCAGTTCTTC. Amino acids: CASSLKGTRNEQFF. V gene TRBV7-3 combines with J gene TRBJ2-1; 8 nucleotides align to TRBD2. Trimming at V came to 1 base and at J to 7 bases, leaving 3 bases not matched to a gene. Germline V CDR1 and CDR2: SGHTA, FQGTGA. The CDR3 has 14 residues.

The CDR3 sequence: CASSTRYRAVEQYF. The CDR3 DNA is TGTGCCAGCAGTACCCGGTACAGGGCTGTCGAGCAGTACTTC. The chain is built from TRBV6-2 or TRBV6-3 and TRBJ2-7, with D tentatively TRBD1 (6 bases). Germline CDR1 reads MNHEY; CDR2 reads SVGEGT. V lost 5 bases and J lost 6, with 17 bases in between. This CDR3 comprises 14 residues.

The chain carries TRBV7-9 and TRBJ1-5; a possible D gene is TRBD1 (5 bases). This CDR3 region has 15 residues. CDR1 SEHNR and CDR2 FQNEAQ come from the germline V gene (reference sequence). The ends were cut back, 0 bases at V and 2 bases at J, with 8 bases in the middle. CDR3 amino acids: CASSLALGGNQPQHF. DNA of the CDR3: TGTGCCAGCAGCTTAGCGCTAGGGGGCAATCAGCCCCAGCATTTT.

V is TRBV6-1 and J is TRBJ1-1; D is possibly TRBD1 (6 bases). Germline assignment: CDR1 MNHNS and CDR2 SASEGT. This CDR3 spans 16 amino acids. With 2 bases removed from V and 1 base from J, the gap between germline ends came to 14 bases. CDR3 sequence reads: CASSERFVRGNTEAFF. CDR3 coding DNA: TGTGCCAGCAGTGAACGATTTGTCAGGGGGAACACTGAAGCTTTCTTT.

V gene TRBV27 combines with J gene TRBJ2-1; D not certain. The CDR3 contains 11 residues. The germline gives CDR1 MNHEY, CDR2 SMNVEV (reference sequence). Trimming took 5 bases from V and 7 from J, leaving 6 bases between them. CDR3 DNA sequence: TGTGCCAGCAGTGCCCGGAATGAGCAGTTCTTC. This translates into CASSARNEQFF.

V gene TRBV6-5 combines with J gene TRBJ2-7, with 13 bases aligning to TRBD2. This CDR3 region has 14 residues. V gave up 7 bases and J gave up 7 bases; unmatched junction bases: 7. Per the germline V gene, CDR1 is MNHEY and CDR2 is SVGAGI. CDR3 protein: CASKRGLAGEEQYF. The CDR3 DNA reads TGTGCCAGCAAACGTGGACTAGCGGGAGAAGAGCAGTACTTC.

Details on this clone: One end of the junction is discordant with germline, which a read error may explain. The V and J genes are TRBV7-3 and TRBJ2-1; 13 bases match TRBD2. The CDR3 has 18 amino acids. Germline CDR1 and CDR2: SGHTA and FQGTGA. The CDR3 DNA sequence: TGTGTCAGCAGTTTACTAGCGGGAGGGGCGAGCTCCTACAATGAGCAGTTCTTC. It specifies CVSSLLAGGASSYNEQFF.

V gene TRBV6-5 combines with J gene TRBJ2-1; D might be TRBD2 (6 bases). The CDR3 spans 14 residues. Germline V lookup: CDR1 MNHEY, CDR2 SVGAGI. The V and J ends lost 6 bases and 9 bases respectively, with 18 bases between them. Written as DNA, the CDR3 is TGTGCCAGCAGCCCGGACTACCTTGGGGGTGAGCAGTTCTTC. It specifies CASSPDYLGGEQFF.